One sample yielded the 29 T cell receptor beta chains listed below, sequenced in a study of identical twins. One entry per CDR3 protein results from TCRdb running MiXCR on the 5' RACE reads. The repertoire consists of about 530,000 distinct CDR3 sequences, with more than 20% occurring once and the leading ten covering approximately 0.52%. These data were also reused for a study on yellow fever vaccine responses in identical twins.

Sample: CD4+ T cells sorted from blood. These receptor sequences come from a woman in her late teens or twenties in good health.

For the CDR3, the DNA is TGTGCAAGTCGCATCCCGCGAAGCGGGACGAACCGCCGCCTGCTCCTAGCCAAAAACATTCAGTACTTC. Translating it yields CASRIPRSGTNRRLLLAKNIQYF. The chain uses TRBV12-2 and TRBJ2-4; the table's D call, TRBD1, has no DNA check behind it. TRBV12-2 is tagged as a pseudogene. The CDR3 is 23 amino acids.

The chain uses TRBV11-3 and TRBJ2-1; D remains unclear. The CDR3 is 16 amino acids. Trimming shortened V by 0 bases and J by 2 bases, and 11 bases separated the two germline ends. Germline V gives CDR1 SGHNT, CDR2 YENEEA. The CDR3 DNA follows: TGTGCCAGCAGCTTAGATCTGATTAGTACCTACAATGAGCAGTTCTTC. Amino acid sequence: CASSLDLISTYNEQFF.

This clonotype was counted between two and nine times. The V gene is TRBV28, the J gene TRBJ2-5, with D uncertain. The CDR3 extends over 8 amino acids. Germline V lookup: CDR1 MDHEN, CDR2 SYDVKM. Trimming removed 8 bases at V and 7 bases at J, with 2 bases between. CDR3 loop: CASGTQYF. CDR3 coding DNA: TGTGCCAGCGGGACCCAGTACTTC.

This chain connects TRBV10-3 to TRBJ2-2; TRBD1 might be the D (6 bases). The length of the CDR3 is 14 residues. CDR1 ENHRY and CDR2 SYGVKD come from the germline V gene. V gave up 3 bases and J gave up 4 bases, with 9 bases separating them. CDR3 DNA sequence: TGTGCCATCAGTGAAGGGACACCCACCGGGGAGCTGTTTTTT. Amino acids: CAISEGTPTGELFF.

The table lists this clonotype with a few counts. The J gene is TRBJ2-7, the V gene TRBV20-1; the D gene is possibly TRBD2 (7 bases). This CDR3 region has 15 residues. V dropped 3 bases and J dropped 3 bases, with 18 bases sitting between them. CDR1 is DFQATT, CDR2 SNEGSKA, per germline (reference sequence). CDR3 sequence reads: CSASGGGKTFYEQYF. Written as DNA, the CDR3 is TGCAGTGCTAGTGGGGGGGGCAAGACCTTCTACGAGCAGTACTTC.

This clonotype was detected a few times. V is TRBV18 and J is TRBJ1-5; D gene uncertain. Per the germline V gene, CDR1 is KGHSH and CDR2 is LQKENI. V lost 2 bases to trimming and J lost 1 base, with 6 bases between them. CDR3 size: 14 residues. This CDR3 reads CASSPGLSNQPQHF. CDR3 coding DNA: TGTGCCAGCTCACCAGGGTTGAGCAATCAGCCCCAGCATTTT.

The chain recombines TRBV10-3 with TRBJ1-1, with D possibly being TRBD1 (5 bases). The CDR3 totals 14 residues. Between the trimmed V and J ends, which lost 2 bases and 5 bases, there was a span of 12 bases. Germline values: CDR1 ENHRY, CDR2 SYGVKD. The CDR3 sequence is CAISEPAGGTEAFF. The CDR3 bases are TGTGCCATCAGTGAGCCCGCCGGGGGGACTGAAGCTTTCTTT.

The CDR3 loop reads CASSFIRSSYNEQFF. CDR3 nucleotides: TGTGCCAGCAGTTTTATTCGGAGCTCCTACAATGAGCAGTTCTTC. The chain combines TRBV28 with TRBJ2-1, with no clear D. V lost 3 bases, J lost 0 bases, and 9 bases lay in between. This CDR3 has 15 residues. Germline assignment: CDR1 MDHEN and CDR2 SYDVKM.

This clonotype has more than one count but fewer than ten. The CDR3, as DNA: TGCGCCAGCAGTAGGGATGCAGCGAACACCGGGGAGCTGTTTTTT. Its protein is CASSRDAANTGELFF. The chain couples TRBV10-1 to TRBJ2-2, with D hard to call. Per germline, CDR1 WNHNN and CDR2 SYGVQD (reference sequence). The CDR3 spans 15 residues. V lost 5 bases, J lost 0 bases, and 10 bases lay in between.

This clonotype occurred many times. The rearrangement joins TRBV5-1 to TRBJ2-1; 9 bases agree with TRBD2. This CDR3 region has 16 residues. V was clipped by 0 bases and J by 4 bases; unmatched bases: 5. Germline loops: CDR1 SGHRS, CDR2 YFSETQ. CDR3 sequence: CASSLVASGTYNEQFF. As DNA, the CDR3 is TGCGCCAGCAGCTTGGTGGCTAGCGGGACATACAATGAGCAGTTCTTC. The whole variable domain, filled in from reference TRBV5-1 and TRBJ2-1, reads KAGVTQTPRYLIKTRGQQVTLSCSPISGHRSVSWYQQTPGQGLQFLFEYFSETQRNKGNFPGRFSGRQFSNSRSEMNVSTLELGDSALYLCASSLVASGTYNEQFFGPGTRLTVL.

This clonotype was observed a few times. This CDR3 is CASSSGLGTGEQFF. The CDR3 bases are TGTGCCAGCAGTTCGGGACTAGGTACCGGTGAGCAGTTCTTC. V gene TRBV7-3 combines with J gene TRBJ2-1; TRBD2 agrees at 8 bases. Germline CDR1 reads SGHTA; CDR2 reads FQGTGA. The CDR3 is made up of 14 amino acids. J lost 9 bases, V lost 6 bases, and 10 bases had no gene match.

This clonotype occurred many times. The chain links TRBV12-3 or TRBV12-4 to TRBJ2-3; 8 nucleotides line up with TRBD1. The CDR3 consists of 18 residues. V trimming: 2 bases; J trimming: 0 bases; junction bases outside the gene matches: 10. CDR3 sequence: CASSLNQGAILSTDTQYF. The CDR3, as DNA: TGTGCCAGCAGTTTAAATCAGGGGGCTATCTTAAGCACAGATACGCAGTATTTT.

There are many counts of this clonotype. DNA for the CDR3: TGTGCCAGCAGCCGGGGACAGGGCACCGGGGAGCTGTTTTTT. Protein: CASSRGQGTGELFF. The chain couples TRBV12-3 or TRBV12-4 to TRBJ2-2; 9 bases match TRBD1. The CDR3 runs to 14 residues. Losses at the gene ends were 6 bases for V and 4 bases for J; bases not matched to a gene: 3.

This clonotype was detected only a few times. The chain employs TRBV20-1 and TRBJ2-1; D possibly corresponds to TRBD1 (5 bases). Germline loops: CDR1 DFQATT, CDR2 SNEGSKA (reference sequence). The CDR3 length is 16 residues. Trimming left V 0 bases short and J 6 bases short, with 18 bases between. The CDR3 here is CSARDLKGSGFNEQFF. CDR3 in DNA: TGCAGTGCTAGAGATCTCAAGGGGTCAGGATTCAATGAGCAGTTCTTC.

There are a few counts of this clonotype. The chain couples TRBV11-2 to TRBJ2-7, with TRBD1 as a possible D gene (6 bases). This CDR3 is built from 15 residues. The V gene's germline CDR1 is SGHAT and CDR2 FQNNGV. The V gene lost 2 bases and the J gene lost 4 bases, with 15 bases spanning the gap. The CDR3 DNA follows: TGTGCCAGCAGCTTAAGGGGGTACACTCTTTACGAGCAGTACTTC. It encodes CASSLRGYTLYEQYF.

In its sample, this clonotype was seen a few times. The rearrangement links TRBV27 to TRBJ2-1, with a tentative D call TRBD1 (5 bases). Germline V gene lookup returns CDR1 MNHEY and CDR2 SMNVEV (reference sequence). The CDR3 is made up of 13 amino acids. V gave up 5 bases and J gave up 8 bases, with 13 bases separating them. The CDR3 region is CASSPTQGHEQFF. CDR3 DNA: TGTGCCAGCAGTCCTACCCAGGGCCATGAGCAGTTCTTC.

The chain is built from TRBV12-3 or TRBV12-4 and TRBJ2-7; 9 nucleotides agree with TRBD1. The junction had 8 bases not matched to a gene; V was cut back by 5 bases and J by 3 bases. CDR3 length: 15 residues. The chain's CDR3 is CASSLTGGSFYEQYV. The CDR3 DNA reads TGTGCCAGCAGTCTCACAGGGGGCTCTTTCTACGAGCAGTACGTC.

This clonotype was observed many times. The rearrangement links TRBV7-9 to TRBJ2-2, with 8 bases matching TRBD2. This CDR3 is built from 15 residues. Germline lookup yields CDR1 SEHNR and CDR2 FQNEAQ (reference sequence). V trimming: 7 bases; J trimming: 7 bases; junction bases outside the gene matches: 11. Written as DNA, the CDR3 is TGTGCCAGCACCATAGCGGGATTAAAATTCGGGGAGCTGTTTTTT. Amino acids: CASTIAGLKFGELFF.

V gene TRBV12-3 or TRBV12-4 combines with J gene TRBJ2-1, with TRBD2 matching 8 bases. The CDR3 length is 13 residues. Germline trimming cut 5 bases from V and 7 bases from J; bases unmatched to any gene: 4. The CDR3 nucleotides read TGTGCCAGCAGTGTACTAGCGGCGAATGAGCAGTTCTTC. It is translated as CASSVLAANEQFF.

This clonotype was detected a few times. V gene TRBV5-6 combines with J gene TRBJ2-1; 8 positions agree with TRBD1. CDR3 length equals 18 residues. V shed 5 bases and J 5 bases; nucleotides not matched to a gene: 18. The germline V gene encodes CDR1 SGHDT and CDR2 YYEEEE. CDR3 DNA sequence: TGTGCCAGCAGTTTAAGGCTCCGACCGGGACAGGAGCACAATGAGCAGTTCTTC. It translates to CASSLRLRPGQEHNEQFF.

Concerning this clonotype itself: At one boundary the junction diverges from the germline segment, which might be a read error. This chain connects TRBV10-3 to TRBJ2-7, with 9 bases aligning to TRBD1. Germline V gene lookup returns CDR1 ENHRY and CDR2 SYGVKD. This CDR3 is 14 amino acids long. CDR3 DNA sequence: TGTGCCATCAGGGGGACAGGGAGCTCCTACGGGCAGTACTTC. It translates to CAIRGTGSSYGQYF.

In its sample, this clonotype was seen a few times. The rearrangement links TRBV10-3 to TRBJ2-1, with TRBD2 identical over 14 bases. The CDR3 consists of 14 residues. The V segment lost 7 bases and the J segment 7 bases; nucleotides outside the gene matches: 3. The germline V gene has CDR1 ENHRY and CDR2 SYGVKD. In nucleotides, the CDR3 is TGTGCCATCATGGGGACTAGCGGGGGAAATGAGCAGTTCTTC. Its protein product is CAIMGTSGGNEQFF.

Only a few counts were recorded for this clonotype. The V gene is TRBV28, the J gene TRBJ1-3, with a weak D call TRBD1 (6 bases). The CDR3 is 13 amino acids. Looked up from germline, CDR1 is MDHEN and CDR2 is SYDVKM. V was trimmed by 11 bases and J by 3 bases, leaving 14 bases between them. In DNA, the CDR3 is TGTGCCTCGGGGGGGGGCGGTGGAAACACCATATATTTT. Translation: CASGGGGGNTIYF.

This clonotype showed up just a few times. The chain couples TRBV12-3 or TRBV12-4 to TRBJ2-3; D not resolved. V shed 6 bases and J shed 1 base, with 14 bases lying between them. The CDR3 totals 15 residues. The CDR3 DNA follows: TGTGCCAGCAGGCCACAACCCTTTGGCACAGATACGCAGTATTTT. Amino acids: CASRPQPFGTDTQYF.

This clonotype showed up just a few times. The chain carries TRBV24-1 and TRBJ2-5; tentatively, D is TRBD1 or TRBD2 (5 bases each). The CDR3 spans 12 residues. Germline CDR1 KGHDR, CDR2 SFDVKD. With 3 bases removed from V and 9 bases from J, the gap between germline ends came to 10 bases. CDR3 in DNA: TGTGCCACCAGTGATCAAATGGGGGCCCAGTACTTC. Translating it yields CATSDQMGAQYF.

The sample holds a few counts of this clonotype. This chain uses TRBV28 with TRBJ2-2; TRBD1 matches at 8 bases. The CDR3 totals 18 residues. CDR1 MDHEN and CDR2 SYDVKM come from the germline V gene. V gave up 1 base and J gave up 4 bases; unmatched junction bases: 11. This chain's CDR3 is CASSLSGRGLGGTGELFF. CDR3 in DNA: TGTGCCAGCAGTTTATCGGGCAGGGGGCTGGGAGGCACCGGGGAGCTGTTTTTT. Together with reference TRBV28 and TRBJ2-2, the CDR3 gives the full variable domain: DVKVTQSSRYLVKRTGEKVFLECVQDMDHENMFWYRQDPGLGLRLIYFSYDVKMKEKGDIPEGYSVSREKKERFSLILESASTNQTSMYLCASSLSGRGLGGTGELFFGEGSRLTVL.

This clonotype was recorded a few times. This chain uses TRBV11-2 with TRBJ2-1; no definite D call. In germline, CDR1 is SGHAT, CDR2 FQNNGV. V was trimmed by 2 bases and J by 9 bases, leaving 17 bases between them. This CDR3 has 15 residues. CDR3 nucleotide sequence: TGTGCCAGCAGCTTAACAAACTCTCCGTCGATTGAGCAGTTCTTC. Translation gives CASSLTNSPSIEQFF. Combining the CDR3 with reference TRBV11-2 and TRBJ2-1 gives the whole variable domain EAGVAQSPRYKIIEKRQSVAFWCNPISGHATLYWYQQILGQGPKLLIQFQNNGVVDDSQLPKDRFSAERLKGVDSTLKIQPAKLEDSAVYLCASSLTNSPSIEQFFGPGTRLTVL.

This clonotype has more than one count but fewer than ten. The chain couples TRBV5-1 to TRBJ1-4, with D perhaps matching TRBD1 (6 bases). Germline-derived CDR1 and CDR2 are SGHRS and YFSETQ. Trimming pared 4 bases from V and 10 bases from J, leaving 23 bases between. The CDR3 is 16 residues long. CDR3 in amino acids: CASSPYGPAGEGKLFF. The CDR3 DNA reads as TGCGCCAGCAGCCCCTATGGCCCGGCAGGGGAAGGAAAACTGTTTTTT.

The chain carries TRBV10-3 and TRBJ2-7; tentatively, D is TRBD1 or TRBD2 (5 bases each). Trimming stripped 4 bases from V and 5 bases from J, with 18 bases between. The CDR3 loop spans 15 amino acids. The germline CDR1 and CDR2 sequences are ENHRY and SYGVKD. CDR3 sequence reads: CAISVRGGSNDEQYF. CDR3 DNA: TGTGCCATCAGTGTGAGGGGTGGTTCAAACGACGAGCAGTACTTC.